This T cell receptor (beta chain) is from a study of T-cell memory formation after mild COVID-19. Study-wide context: TCR clusters mostly belonged to single donors. Study-level findings and limits: CD8+ contracting clones occupied EMRA, while CD4+ ones occupied mainly CM and EM. Some responding clones appeared in pre-infection memory, suggesting cross-reactive memory joined.

V was cut by 0 bases and J by 6 bases, with 9 bases left in between. Germline V gene lookup returns CDR1 LGHDT and CDR2 YNNKEL (reference sequence). The CDR3 is made up of 13 amino acids. Researchers used 5'RACE with constant-segment primers to make TCR alpha and TCR beta cDNA libraries that carry sample barcodes and UMIs. TCRdb re-called the 5' RACE reads with MiXCR, one entry per CDR3 protein. The table lists around 530,000 distinct CDR3 sequences, less than 25% of them singletons. This clonotype showed up just a few times. Antigen unknown. This TCR was sampled from an adult woman who had mild COVID-19 (a few samples of this study predate the infection). Cell type and time point are not known. The chain recombines TRBV3-1 with TRBJ2-7; TRBD1 is a possible D gene (6 bases). Sequencing input: PBMCs or a T cell subset sorted from them (not recorded which). CDR3 nucleotides: TGTGCCAGCAGCCAAGATCAGGGGACCGAGCAGTACTTC. This codes for CASSQDQGTEQYF.